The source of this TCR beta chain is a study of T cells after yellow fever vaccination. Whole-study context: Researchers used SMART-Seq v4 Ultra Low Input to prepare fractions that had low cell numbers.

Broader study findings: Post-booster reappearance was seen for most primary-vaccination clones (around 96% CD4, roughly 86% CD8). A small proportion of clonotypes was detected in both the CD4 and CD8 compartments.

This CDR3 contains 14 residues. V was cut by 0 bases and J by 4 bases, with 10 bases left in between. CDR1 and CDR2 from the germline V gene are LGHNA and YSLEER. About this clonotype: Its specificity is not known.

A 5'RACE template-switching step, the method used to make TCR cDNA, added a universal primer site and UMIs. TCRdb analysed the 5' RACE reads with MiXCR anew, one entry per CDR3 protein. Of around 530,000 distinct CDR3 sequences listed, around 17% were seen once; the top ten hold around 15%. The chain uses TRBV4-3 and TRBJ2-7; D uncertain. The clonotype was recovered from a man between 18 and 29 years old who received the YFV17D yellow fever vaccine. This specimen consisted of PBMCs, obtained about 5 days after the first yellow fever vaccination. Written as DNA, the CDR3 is TGCGCCAGCAGCCAAGATCTGGGTGTTTACGAGCAGTACTTC. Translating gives CASSQDLGVYEQYF.